This T cell receptor beta chain was identified in a study of blood T cell repertoires in COVID-19. Study summary: Donors in the United States, Italy and Spain gave samples during acute or convalescent COVID-19. From T cells, B-cell-depleted T cells, or PBMCs came the material, which was cDNA or gDNA.

In the source study's methods: Nucleated cell counts were estimated from reference gene primer amplification. Profiling relied on immunoSEQ multiplex PCR, and the TCRdb table lists in-frame clones only, not all of them. The V and J calls and clone size are taken from that table; D and trimming were inferred from the DNA. The table lists about 120,000 clones, 90% of them singletons. The CDR3 consists of 13 residues. The germline V and J ends were trimmed by 4 bases and 2 bases, with 6 bases remaining between them. Germline V gene lookup returns CDR1 SGHVS and CDR2 FQNEAQ. The clonotype comes from a woman in her sixties or seventies with COVID-19, enrolled during active disease. The chain combines TRBV7-8 with TRBJ1-5; D might be TRBD1 (5 bases). Input material: peripheral blood. The CDR3, as DNA: TGTGCCAGCAGCTCGGGGGGCAATCAGCCCCAGCATTTT. It specifies CASSSGGNQPQHF.